This T cell receptor (beta chain) came from a study of metastatic and nonmetastatic thyroid tumors (dated by TCRdb to the early 2020s). General notes on the study: For patients with malignant and with benign thyroid disease, the researchers compared repertoires between peripheral blood samples and tumor or nodule tissue samples.

Library method: PCR. The sequencer was an Illumina HiSeq 4000. High-throughput sequencing was used to profile the TCR beta-chain CDR3 region of each patient. As for the original processing: A classifier to discriminate distant-metastatic papillary thyroid cancer patients was built from CDR3 differences across clinicopathological groups. The Shannon index was used to assess repertoire diversity, and the Morisita-Horn index was used to assess tumor-blood repertoire similarity. TCRdb handled the public reads itself, with Q25 trimming in fastp and clone calling in MiXCR, and kept productive beta chains. TCRdb's processing, not the study's, gives the V and J calls here. For this sample the table gives 26,000 or so clones, of which roughly 17% were detected only once. Approximately 6.1% of the sample is held by the ten biggest clonotypes. CDR1 SGHTA and CDR2 FQGTGA are derived from the germline V gene. A distance of 11 bases separates the germline ends of V and J, which lose 4 bases and 1 base respectively. Its CDR3 holds 15 amino acids, cysteine through phenylalanine. Of the read, only the CDR3 DNA is kept; its 45 bases are in frame from base 1.

General findings and caveats noted by the study authors: In both blood and tumor samples, malignant tumors were reported to have significantly higher TCR beta diversity than benign nodules.

This clone was observed many times. Which antigen it targets is not known. No base-level quality is on record; no much larger clone is a single base apart. Before undergoing thyroid surgery, none of the patients had been given any kind of treatment. Using T-cell receptor beta sequencing, the study looked back at clinical samples from patients collected from about 2011 to 2018. The origin of this receptor is a male donor with papillary thyroid cancer or a benign thyroid nodule (not recorded which). Some clones in this sample may be carry-over from other donors' samples. Sample: blood. The chain was built from TRBV7-3 and TRBJ2-1; a tentative D call is TRBD2 (6 bases match). The sequenced DNA: TGTGCCAGCAGCTCTGGGGGGAGTTCCTACAATGAGCAGTTCTTC. This is translated as CASSSGGSSYNEQFF.